What follows describes a single T cell receptor beta chain. Profiling relied on immunoSEQ multiplex PCR, and the TCRdb table lists in-frame clones only, not all of them. The sample carries about 70,000 clones, nearly 98% recorded once. Germline CDR1 MGHRA, CDR2 YSYEKL. The CDR3 contains 14 residues. Trimming removed 4 bases from V and 7 bases from J; junction bases left unmatched: 4. The data originate from a study of technical replicates of blood from four donors. This clonotype was sampled from a human donor in good health. The V and J genes are TRBV4-1 and TRBJ1-6; 7 bases line up with TRBD1. What was sequenced was T cells isolated from PBMCs. The CDR3 here is CASSPGTANSPLHF. CDR3 nucleotide sequence: TGCGCCAGCAGCCCAGGGACAGCAAATTCACCCCTCCACTTT.